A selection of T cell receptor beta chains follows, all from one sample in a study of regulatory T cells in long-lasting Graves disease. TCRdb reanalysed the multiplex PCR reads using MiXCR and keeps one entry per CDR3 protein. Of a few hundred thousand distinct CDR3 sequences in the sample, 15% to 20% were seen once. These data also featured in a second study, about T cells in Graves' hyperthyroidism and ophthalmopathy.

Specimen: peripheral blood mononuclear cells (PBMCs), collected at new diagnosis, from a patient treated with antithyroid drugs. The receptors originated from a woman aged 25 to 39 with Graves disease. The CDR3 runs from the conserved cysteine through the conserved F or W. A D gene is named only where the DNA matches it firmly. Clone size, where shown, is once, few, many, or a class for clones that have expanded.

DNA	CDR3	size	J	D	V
TGCAGTGCACCCAGGGGGAGAAGCACTGAAGCTTTCTTT	CSAPRGRSTEAFF	.	TRBJ1-1	TRBD1	TRBV20-1
TGTGCCAGCAGCCAGGGAGACAATTCACCCCTCCACTTT	CASSQGDNSPLHF	many	TRBJ1-6	.	TRBV4-2
TGTGCCACCAGTGGGGACAGGGAGATGGATGAGCAGTTCTTC	CATSGDREMDEQFF	many	TRBJ2-1	TRBD1	TRBV24-1
TGTGCCAGTAGTATAGGGTGGGGTGAGCAGTTCTTC	CASSIGWGEQFF	many	TRBJ2-1	.	TRBV19
TGTGCCAGCAGCAGTAGAAGCGGTCAGGGGGGCACCGGGGAGCTGTTTTTT	CASSSRSGQGGTGELFF	.	TRBJ2-2	.	TRBV9
TGTGCCAGCAGCCCGGGACTAGCGGGGAACCAGGGGACCCAGTACTTC	CASSPGLAGNQGTQYF	many	TRBJ2-5	TRBD2	TRBV7-9
TGCGCCAGCAGCCAGAGACCCCTTCAGCCCCAGCATTTT	CASSQRPLQPQHF	.	TRBJ1-5	.	TRBV4-1
TGTGCCAGCAGTTTACGGTCAGGGCCGAACACTGAAGCTTTCTTT	CASSLRSGPNTEAFF	many	TRBJ1-1	.	TRBV12-3/TRBV12-4
TGTGCCAGCAGCGCGAACAGGGGGTGGACCCGGGGTGAGCAGTTCTTC	CASSANRGWTRGEQFF	many	TRBJ2-1	TRBD1	TRBV7-9
TGCGCCAGCGAGGGCTTGAACACTGAAGCTTTCTTT	CASEGLNTEAFF	.	TRBJ1-1	.	TRBV5-1
TGCGCCAGCAGCCCCTCGGGGACCAATCAGCCCCAGCATTTT	CASSPSGTNQPQHF	many	TRBJ1-5	.	TRBV4-1
TGTGCCAGCAGCCAAGATCTGGGGCCAGATACGCAGTATTTT	CASSQDLGPDTQYF	few	TRBJ2-3	.	TRBV14
TGTGCCAGCAGAAGCGGCCCCTACGAGCAGTACTTC	CASRSGPYEQYF	many	TRBJ2-7	.	TRBV28
TGTGCCAGCAGCTTAGTGACGTCGGGACAGGGGGATTCACCCCTCCACTTT	CASSLVTSGQGDSPLHF	.	TRBJ1-6	TRBD1	TRBV11-3
TGCAGTGCCCTTAGGGGTGGCGGCAATCAGCCCCAGCATTTT	CSALRGGGNQPQHF	many	TRBJ1-5	.	TRBV20-1
TGTGCCAGCAGCTTAGGCCTAGCGGGGGCTGAGACCCAGTACTTC	CASSLGLAGAETQYF	many	TRBJ2-5	TRBD2	TRBV13
TGTGCCAGCAGGACAGGGGGAGACGAAGCTTTCTTT	CASRTGGDEAFF	many	TRBJ1-1	TRBD1	TRBV6-1
TGCAGTGCTCCCGGGGGGGGGTACGATACGCAGTATTTT	CSAPGGGYDTQYF	.	TRBJ2-3	TRBD2	TRBV20-1
TGTGCCAGCAGCTTAGGTGTGGGGGGGCCCAACGAGCAGTACTTC	CASSLGVGGPNEQYF	many	TRBJ2-7	.	TRBV7-2
TGTGCCAGCAGCGGGCAAGAGACCCAGTACTTC	CASSGQETQYF	many	TRBJ2-5	.	TRBV6-1
TGCAGTGCTAGAGGTAGTCGGCTAGCGGATCGGAATGAGCAGTTCTTC	CSARGSRLADRNEQFF	many	TRBJ2-1	TRBD2	TRBV20-1
TGTGCCAGCAGTGAAAGGCACAGCTCTGGAAACACCATATATTTT	CASSERHSSGNTIYF	many	TRBJ1-3	.	TRBV2
TGTGCCAGCAGCGTAGGGGCCAGGCCCGACTATGGCTACACCTTC	CASSVGARPDYGYTF	many	TRBJ1-2	.	TRBV9
TGTGCCAGCAGTTTTCGGGGGGGGGTTCGGGATACGCAGTATTTT	CASSFRGGVRDTQYF	many	TRBJ2-3	TRBD2	TRBV12-3/TRBV12-4
TGTGCCAGCACCACGCACCTTAGTGGAAACACCATATATTTT	CASTTHLSGNTIYF	few	TRBJ1-3	.	TRBV7-2
TGTGCCAGCAGCGTAGCTTCAGAAATAACCTTCTCTGGAAACACCATATATTTT	CASSVASEITFSGNTIYF	many	TRBJ1-3	.	TRBV9
TGTGCCAGCAGGTCTGACAGGGGGGTGGATGGGAGCAATCAGCCCCAGCATTTT	CASRSDRGVDGSNQPQHF	few	TRBJ1-5	TRBD1	TRBV7-8
TGTGCCAGCAGCCCCCCGGGACAAGGTCCTTATGGCTACACCTTC	CASSPPGQGPYGYTF	.	TRBJ1-2	.	TRBV9
TGTGCCAGCAGTGAATCCGGGGCTAGCGGGGTCTCCGGGGAGCTGTTTTTT	CASSESGASGVSGELFF	.	TRBJ2-2	TRBD2	TRBV25-1
TGCGCCAGCAGCTTGGCTCCTGGACAGGTCGGAAACACCATATATTTT	CASSLAPGQVGNTIYF	few	TRBJ1-3	TRBD1	TRBV5-1
TGTGCCAGCAGCTTAGAGGCGGATAGCGGGGGGTGGCAAGAGACCCAGTACTTC	CASSLEADSGGWQETQYF	many	TRBJ2-5	TRBD2	TRBV7-8
TGCAGTGCTAGAGAGTCAGACTATGGCTACACCTTC	CSARESDYGYTF	many	TRBJ1-2	.	TRBV20-1
TGTGCCAGCAGCCAGGGACAGAAAGCTTTCTTT	CASSQGQKAFF	.	TRBJ1-1	TRBD1	TRBV3-1
TGCAGTGCTAGGCAGGCTGGAAACACCATATATTTT	CSARQAGNTIYF	few	TRBJ1-3	.	TRBV20-1
TGCGCCAGCAGCCAAGATCCGGGTCCGACCGGCGGCTACACCTTC	CASSQDPGPTGGYTF	many	TRBJ1-2	.	TRBV4-1
TGTGCCAGCAGCCAAGAAGCCGTCAGGGGCTACACCTTC	CASSQEAVRGYTF	many	TRBJ1-2	.	TRBV3-1
TGTGCCAGCTGTCCGTTAGCGGGGGGGACAGATACGCAGTATTTT	CASCPLAGGTDTQYF	many	TRBJ2-3	TRBD2	TRBV12-3/TRBV12-4
TGTGCCAGCAGACAGGCGGTGACAAACTATGGCTACACCTTC	CASRQAVTNYGYTF	many	TRBJ1-2	.	TRBV7-2
TGCGCCAGCAGCTTGGTTGACAGGGGAGATGAGCAGTTCTTC	CASSLVDRGDEQFF	many	TRBJ2-1	TRBD1	TRBV5-1
TGTGCCAGCAGCCAAGACGGTACAGGAAAGGGCTATGGCTACACCTTC	CASSQDGTGKGYGYTF	many	TRBJ1-2	.	TRBV4-2
TGTGCCAGCAGCTTATGGACAGGGGTGAACACTGAAGCTTTCTTT	CASSLWTGVNTEAFF	many	TRBJ1-1	TRBD1	TRBV7-3
TGTGCCAGCCAATCCTCCCGTACGAGGTATTTT	CASQSSRTRYF	many	TRBJ2-3	.	TRBV6-1
TGTGCCAGCAGTGCGGACAGTTTAAATCAGCCCCAGCATTTT	CASSADSLNQPQHF	once	TRBJ1-5	.	TRBV2
TGTGCCAGCAGCCAAGGCTTTGGGCTAGCGGGGGGATATGAGACCCAGTACTTC	CASSQGFGLAGGYETQYF	many	TRBJ2-5	TRBD2	TRBV3-1
TGTGCCAGCAGTTTCCTGGGTTCTGGAAACACCATATATTTT	CASSFLGSGNTIYF	few	TRBJ1-3	.	TRBV12-3/TRBV12-4
TGTGCCAGCAGAGACAGGTCGAAGATCCGTGGCTACACCTTC	CASRDRSKIRGYTF	many	TRBJ1-2	.	TRBV12-3/TRBV12-4
TGTGCCAGCAGCTTAGAACGAACAGATGAAAAACTGTTTTTT	CASSLERTDEKLFF	.	TRBJ1-4	.	TRBV11-1
TGTGCCAGCTCGGGAGGGACAGCAAACTCCTATGGCTACACCTTC	CASSGGTANSYGYTF	many	TRBJ1-2	TRBD1	TRBV18
TGTGCCAGCAGCTTAGAGGGCCCACAGGCTGACAACTATGGCTACACCTTC	CASSLEGPQADNYGYTF	many	TRBJ1-2	.	TRBV11-3
TGCAGTGCTAGTATTAGTCATGGGAACACTGAAGCTTTCTTT	CSASISHGNTEAFF	many	TRBJ1-1	.	TRBV20-1
TGCGCCAGCAGCTTTTCCCTGACAGGGGGCATAGGAGACACTGAAGCTTTCTTT	CASSFSLTGGIGDTEAFF	many	TRBJ1-1	TRBD1	TRBV5-1
TGCAGTGCCAGGGTTGATTACCAAGAGACCCAGTACTTC	CSARVDYQETQYF	.	TRBJ2-5	.	TRBV20-1
TGTGCCAGCAGCTTTTTTAACAATGAGCAGTTCTTC	CASSFFNNEQFF	many	TRBJ2-1	.	TRBV5-8
TGTGCCAGCAGCTGGGGGGACTACGACACAGATACGCAGTATTTT	CASSWGDYDTDTQYF	.	TRBJ2-3	TRBD2	TRBV7-2
TGTGCCAGCAGCCAGGCCCCACCTGAAAAACTGTTTTTT	CASSQAPPEKLFF	many	TRBJ1-4	.	TRBV3-1
TGTGCCAGCTCACCTGGGGGGGACTACGAGCAGTACTTC	CASSPGGDYEQYF	.	TRBJ2-7	TRBD2	TRBV18
TGTGCCAGCAGTGTCCGGGGGGATGTTAATTCACCCCTCCACTTT	CASSVRGDVNSPLHF	few	TRBJ1-6	.	TRBV6-4
TGTGCCAGCAGCTTAAGGGGCGACCGGAACACTGAAGCTTTCTTT	CASSLRGDRNTEAFF	many	TRBJ1-1	.	TRBV7-8
TGTGCCAGCAGCTTATGGACTGATGAGCAGTTCTTC	CASSLWTDEQFF	many	TRBJ2-1	.	TRBV7-6